This T cell receptor (beta chain) was captured in a study of blood T cell repertoires in COVID-19. Study as a whole: COVID-19 samples collected from the United States, Italy and Spain covered acute and convalescent phases.

Using immunoSEQ multiplex PCR, the repertoire was profiled, and TCRdb retains in-frame clones only, with some absent. The repertoire includes about 370,000 clones, roughly 92% of them detected once, and about 0.78% sits in the top ten. The study recruited exposed participants who had met a COVID-19 case within 2 weeks before entry. From germline, CDR1 is SGHNT and CDR2 YYREEE (reference sequence). The CDR3 runs 15 residues. Deletions cut 5 bases from V and 2 bases from J, with 16 bases between. This clone was observed a few times. The receptor was isolated from a middle-aged woman who had been exposed to COVID-19. The chain links TRBV5-4 to TRBJ2-5; maybe TRBD1 (6 bases). Sequencing was carried out using PBMCs or T cells enriched from blood (not recorded which). CDR3 in amino acids: CASSGKTGFQETQYF. The CDR3 bases are TGTGCCAGCAGTGGGAAAACAGGGTTTCAAGAGACCCAGTACTTC.